This T cell receptor (beta chain) was observed in a study of identical twins. Findings of the study overall: Model-predicted out-of-frame TCR alpha sharing fell below observed values in monozygotic twins. Some out-of-frame alpha sequences were shared by twins, and these showed excess low generation probability.

This clonotype was observed a handful of times. Its antigen is unknown. TCRdb re-derived calls from the 5' RACE reads in MiXCR, one entry per CDR3 protein. Counted here are 690,000 or so distinct CDR3 sequences, around 8.3% occurring once; the ten biggest clones make up more than 0.75%. V was pared by 7 bases and J by 7 bases, with 10 bases between. The germline V gene encodes CDR1 MDHEN and CDR2 SYDVKM. The CDR3 runs to 12 residues. The same data also contributed to another study, on yellow fever vaccine responses in identical twins.

The chain joins TRBV28 to TRBJ1-4; D possibly corresponds to TRBD1 (5 bases). The clonotype comes from a woman younger than 30 in good health. Sequenced sample: PBMCs. The CDR3 DNA reads TGTGCCAGCAAGGCAGGGAGTGAAAAACTGTTTTTT. It is translated as CASKAGSEKLFF.